This TCR beta chain came from a study of response to subunit inactivated influenza vaccine. General observations from the study: Researchers suggested that each seasonal influenza vaccination recruits few new T cells.

Each CDR3 protein is one row after TCRdb ran MiXCR on the RT-PCR reads. There are roughly 500,000 distinct CDR3 sequences in the sample; 25% occur only once, and approximately 2% lies in the top ten. This CDR3 comprises 14 residues. CDR1 and CDR2 (germline): SGHKS, YYEKEE (reference sequence). V was pared by 2 bases and J by 0 bases, with 9 bases between. There are a few counts of this clonotype. Antigen unknown. The input for sequencing was CD4+ T cells sorted from PBMCs, taken around 5 days after vaccination. The sequence was obtained from a man aged 45-65 years who received an inactivated influenza vaccine. The chain couples TRBV5-5 to TRBJ2-7; tentatively, D is TRBD2 (6 bases). The DNA for the CDR3 is TGTGCCAGCAGCTTCTTGACTAGCTCCTACGAGCAGTACTTC. This encodes CASSFLTSSYEQYF.